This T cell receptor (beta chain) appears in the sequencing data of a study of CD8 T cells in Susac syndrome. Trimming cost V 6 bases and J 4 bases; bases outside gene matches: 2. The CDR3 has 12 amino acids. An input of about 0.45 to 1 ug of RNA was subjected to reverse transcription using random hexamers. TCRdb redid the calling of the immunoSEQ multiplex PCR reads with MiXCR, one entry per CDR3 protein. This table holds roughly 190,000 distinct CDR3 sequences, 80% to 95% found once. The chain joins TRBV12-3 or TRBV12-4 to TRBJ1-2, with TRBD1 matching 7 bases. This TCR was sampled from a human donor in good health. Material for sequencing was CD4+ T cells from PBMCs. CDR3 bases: TGTGCCAGCAGCGCAGGGGGCTATGGCTACACCTTC. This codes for CASSAGGYGYTF.